This T cell receptor beta chain is drawn from a study of blood T cell repertoires in COVID-19. Study at large: The origin of the acute and convalescent COVID-19 samples was the United States, Italy and Spain. PBMCs, B-cell-depleted T cells, or T cells were the source of the cDNA or gDNA that made up the material.

Original processing methods: Researchers report that nucleated cell counts were estimated from reference gene primer amplification. Method: immunoSEQ multiplex PCR; TCRdb's copy keeps in-frame clones and lacks some. The DNA gave D and trimming, while V, J and clone size come from that table. This table has under 40,000 clones, 88% appearing once. CDR3 length: 15 amino acids. CDR1 is SGHNT, CDR2 YENEEA, per germline. V was pared by 1 base and J by 5 bases, with 6 bases of the junction left unmatched. This rearrangement joins TRBV11-3 to TRBJ2-5; 8 nucleotides match TRBD1. The sequencing input was peripheral blood. The sequence was obtained from a man in his sixties or seventies with active COVID-19. The CDR3 is CASSLGRTGRETQYF. The CDR3 nucleotides read TGTGCCAGCAGCTTAGGTCGGACAGGGCGGGAGACCCAGTACTTC.